What follows are 24 T cell receptor beta chains derived from one specimen sequenced in a study of blood T cell repertoires in COVID-19. Produced via immunoSEQ multiplex PCR; TCRdb's table is partial and in-frame only. This table holds roughly 200,000 clones, approximately 81% found once. Material: PBMCs or T cells enriched from blood (not recorded which). All receptors derive from a man aged 40-50 years who had recovered from COVID-19.

This rearrangement joins TRBV18 to TRBJ2-5, with TRBD1 as a possible D gene (6 bases). This CDR3 contains 14 residues. V lost 6 bases to trimming and J lost 0 bases, with 11 bases between them. CDR1 is KGHSH, CDR2 LQKENI, per germline. CDR3 nucleotides: TGTGCCAGCTCCTGGACAGACTACCAAGAGACCCAGTACTTC. Translated, it gives CASSWTDYQETQYF.

The J gene is TRBJ2-1, the V gene TRBV11-2; a possible D gene is TRBD2 (7 bases). The ends were cut back, 5 bases at V and 2 bases at J, with 19 bases in the middle. CDR3 length: 17 residues. Germline CDR1 reads SGHAT; CDR2 reads FQNNGV. CDR3 nucleotide sequence: TGTGCCAGCAGCCCGGGGGGCGGGAGTCCTACCTACAATGAGCAGTTCTTC. Translated: CASSPGGGSPTYNEQFF.

The chain has TRBV30 and TRBJ1-2; 9 nucleotides agree with TRBD1. The trim removed 5 bases at V and 8 bases at J, leaving 9 bases unmatched. CDR1 is GTSNPN and CDR2 is SVGIG in the germline V gene (reference sequence). This CDR3 region has 13 residues. CDR3 DNA: TGTGCCTGGGCTACCGGGACAGGGTACGGCTACACCTTC. It codes for CAWATGTGYGYTF.

The chain couples TRBV3-1 (or the pseudogene TRBV3-2) to TRBJ2-5, with D possibly being TRBD2 (6 bases). The V and J ends lost 0 bases and 3 bases respectively, with 17 bases between them. The CDR3 length is 17 residues. The germline V gene has CDR1 LGHDT and CDR2 YNNKEL (reference sequence). In DNA, the CDR3 is TGTGCCAGCAGCCAAGATGTTTCGGGAGTACGGGAAGAGACCCAGTACTTC. This sequence encodes CASSQDVSGVREETQYF.

This chain joins TRBV29-1 and TRBJ2-5; 9 bases match TRBD1. Unmatched junction bases numbered 7, after V lost 8 bases and J lost 6 bases. Per the germline V gene, CDR1 is SQVTM and CDR2 is ANQGSEA. The CDR3 is 12 residues long. Written as DNA, the CDR3 is TGCAGCTACACAGGGGGCGAGAAGACCCAGTACTTC. Its translation is CSYTGGEKTQYF.

The chain uses TRBV7-2 and TRBJ1-5; D uncertain. Per the germline V gene, CDR1 is SGHTA and CDR2 is FQGNSA. CDR3 length equals 15 residues. V shed 2 bases and J shed 6 bases, with 14 bases lying between them. CDR3 region: CASSLRSTGAQPQHF. The CDR3 bases are TGTGCCAGCAGCTTACGGTCAACTGGTGCTCAGCCCCAGCATTTT.

The gene calls are TRBV7-9 and TRBJ2-7; possible D gene TRBD2, 6 bases. Per the germline V gene, CDR1 is SEHNR and CDR2 is FQNEAQ (reference sequence). The V gene lost 5 bases and the J gene lost 3 bases, with 17 bases spanning the gap. The CDR3 is made up of 15 amino acids. This chain's CDR3 is CASSPGRLTYYEQYF. For the CDR3, the DNA is TGTGCCAGCAGCCCCGGGAGACTAACTTACTACGAGCAGTACTTC.

The chain links TRBV6-5 to TRBJ2-5; 13 bases match TRBD2. V lost 0 bases, J lost 3 bases, and 1 base stayed unmatched. CDR3 size: 16 residues. Germline CDR1 MNHEY, CDR2 SVGAGI. In DNA form, the CDR3 reads TGTGCCAGCAGTTACTCCGGGACTAGCGGGGAAGAGACCCAGTACTTC. This translates into CASSYSGTSGEETQYF.

This clone was seen only a few times. V gene TRBV9 combines with J gene TRBJ1-2, with 8 bases identical to TRBD1. V trimming: 1 base; J trimming: 7 bases; junction bases outside the gene matches: 9. Germline CDR1 and CDR2: SGDLS and YYNGEE. CDR3 size: 15 residues. The CDR3 sequence is CASSVRRTGGGGYTF. The CDR3 DNA follows: TGTGCCAGCAGCGTACGGAGAACAGGGGGAGGTGGCTACACCTTC.

This rearrangement joins TRBV24-1 to TRBJ1-2; 7 nucleotides line up with TRBD1. Germline V lookup: CDR1 KGHDR, CDR2 SFDVKD. The length of the CDR3 is 17 residues. V lost 2 bases and J lost 11; bases outside the gene matches: 19. CDR3: CATSDWDSSGIDQGYTF. The CDR3 DNA reads as TGTGCCACCAGTGATTGGGACAGTTCAGGCATCGACCAAGGTTACACCTTC.

The chain is built from TRBV19 and TRBJ1-2, with a weak D call TRBD1 (6 bases). V shed 2 bases and J shed 1 base, with 11 bases lying between them. Germline loops: CDR1 LNHDA, CDR2 SQIVND (reference sequence). This CDR3 spans 15 amino acids. The CDR3, as DNA: TGTGCCAGTAGTATAAGGGACACAAGTAACTATGGCTACACCTTC. Encoded protein: CASSIRDTSNYGYTF.

J is TRBJ1-1 and V is TRBV28; tentative D call: TRBD1 (6 bases). The germline gives CDR1 MDHEN, CDR2 SYDVKM. This CDR3 is 13 amino acids long. Trimming left V 6 bases short and J 7 bases short, with 15 bases between. The CDR3 DNA follows: TGTGCCAGCAGCCCCCTGGACAGCCTTGAAGCTTTCTTT. It codes for CASSPLDSLEAFF. The full variable domain, in which reference TRBV28 and TRBJ1-1 provide the parts outside the CDR3, is DVKVTQSSRYLVKRTGEKVFLECVQDMDHENMFWYRQDPGLGLRLIYFSYDVKMKEKGDIPEGYSVSREKKERFSLILESASTNQTSMYLCASSPLDSLEAFFGQGTRLTVV.

The rearrangement joins TRBV30 to TRBJ2-7; 9 bases are a match to TRBD1. Germline CDR1 is GTSNPN and CDR2 is SVGIG (reference sequence). The V gene end was trimmed by 0 bases and the J gene end by 3 bases; junction bases not matched to a gene: 3. This CDR3 region has 14 residues. The CDR3 nucleotides read TGTGCCTGGAGTGTAGGGACAGGGTTCTACGAGCAGTACTTC. It encodes CAWSVGTGFYEQYF.

The genes are TRBV28 and TRBJ1-1, with D unclear. The CDR3 spans 13 residues. CDR1 and CDR2 from the germline V gene are MDHEN and SYDVKM. V was pared by 2 bases and J by 1 base, with 5 bases between. CDR3 region: CASSLNRNTEAFF. The CDR3 bases are TGTGCCAGCAGTTTAAACAGGAACACTGAAGCTTTCTTT.

This sequence joins TRBV4-1 and TRBJ1-4, with D perhaps matching TRBD1 (6 bases). The germline gives CDR1 MGHRA, CDR2 YSYEKL. V gave up 0 bases and J gave up 7 bases, with 12 bases separating them. CDR3 length equals 15 residues. The CDR3 DNA is TGCGCCAGCAGCCAAGAGGGGGGGCGGTCTGAAAAACTGTTTTTT. Encoded protein: CASSQEGGRSEKLFF.

The chain combines TRBV4-1 with TRBJ1-3, with 7 bases matching TRBD1. Looked up from germline, CDR1 is MGHRA and CDR2 is YSYEKL. The CDR3 has 15 amino acids. V was clipped by 1 base and J by 4 bases; unmatched bases: 4. CDR3 region: CASSQGGTAGNTIYF. The CDR3 DNA reads as TGCGCCAGCAGCCAAGGTGGGACAGCAGGAAACACCATATATTTT.

The V gene is TRBV24-1, the J gene TRBJ2-7; 8 positions agree with TRBD1. Per germline, CDR1 KGHDR and CDR2 SFDVKD. This CDR3 is built from 15 residues. After removal of 4 bases from V and 0 bases from J, the junction contained 4 bases not matched to a gene. The CDR3: CATSDWDRPSYEQYF. CDR3 nucleotide sequence: TGTGCCACCAGTGACTGGGACAGGCCCTCCTACGAGCAGTACTTC.

Only a few counts were recorded for this clone. V usage is TRBV6-5 and J usage is TRBJ2-5, with 7 bases fitting TRBD1. The germline V gene encodes CDR1 MNHEY and CDR2 SVGAGI. This CDR3 region has 13 residues. The J segment lost 5 bases and the V segment lost 6 bases, leaving 6 bases of the junction unmatched. The CDR3 DNA follows: TGTGCCAGCAGCCAGGACAGGCGGGAGACCCAGTACTTC. Translation: CASSQDRRETQYF.

The V call is TRBV30, the J call TRBJ2-5; perhaps TRBD2 as D (6 bases). Germline lookup yields CDR1 GTSNPN and CDR2 SVGIG (reference sequence). The germline V and J ends were trimmed by 0 bases and 2 bases, with 13 bases remaining between them. The CDR3 length is 15 residues. DNA of the CDR3: TGTGCCTGGAGTGTGGCGAGCGGGTGGCAAGAGACCCAGTACTTC. Its protein is CAWSVASGWQETQYF.

This chain links TRBV10-3 with TRBJ2-7, with 8 bases matching TRBD2. Germline V gives CDR1 ENHRY, CDR2 SYGVKD. This CDR3 contains 14 residues. The V segment lost 2 bases and the J segment 9 bases; nucleotides outside the gene matches: 9. CDR3 bases: TGTGCCATCAGTGAGCGCGGGCGGGAGGAGGGGCAGTACTTC. As protein: CAISERGREEGQYF.

The J gene is TRBJ1-1, the V gene TRBV11-3; possibly TRBD1 for D (6 bases). This CDR3 has 14 amino acids. Germline values: CDR1 SGHNT, CDR2 YENEEA. V was clipped by 2 bases and J by 5 bases, with 12 bases between them. The chain's CDR3 is CASSLSNQGTEAFF. As DNA, the CDR3 is TGTGCCAGCAGCTTATCGAATCAGGGGACTGAAGCTTTCTTT.

This sequence joins TRBV3-1 (or the pseudogene TRBV3-2) and TRBJ1-1; D remains unclear. V shed 1 base and J shed 2 bases, with 5 bases lying between them. The germline CDR1 and CDR2 sequences are LGHDT and YNNKEL (reference sequence). This CDR3 is built from 13 residues. CDR3 sequence: CASSQVFNTEAFF. The CDR3 DNA is TGTGCCAGCAGCCAAGTATTTAACACTGAAGCTTTCTTT.

The chain employs TRBV5-4 and TRBJ2-1; 13 positions agree with TRBD2. CDR3 size: 18 residues. V gave up 4 bases and J gave up 5 bases; unmatched junction bases: 12. CDR1 is SGHNT, CDR2 YYREEE, per germline (reference sequence). The chain's CDR3 is CASSPELAGGPSNNEQFF. CDR3 bases: TGTGCCAGCAGCCCCGAACTAGCGGGAGGGCCGAGTAACAATGAGCAGTTCTTC.

This clone occurred once. V is TRBV3-1 (or the pseudogene TRBV3-2) and J is TRBJ2-7; 8 bases line up with TRBD2. Germline CDR1 and CDR2: LGHDT and YNNKEL (reference sequence). The ends lost 7 bases at V and 4 bases at J; junction bases unmatched: 6. The CDR3 runs to 13 residues. This CDR3 is CASISSGGYEQYF. For the CDR3, the DNA is TGTGCCAGCATCTCAAGCGGGGGTTACGAGCAGTACTTC.